This paragraph reports one T cell receptor (beta chain). There are a few counts of this clonotype. It lacks a known antigen. Base qualities are not provided; no much larger clone lies one nucleotide away. TCR cDNA was synthesized by 5'RACE template switching, which introduced a universal primer site and unique molecular identifiers. cDNA synthesis was primed from both the TCR alpha and TCR beta constant segments. Library amplification involved two PCR steps, and the second step added sample barcodes and sequencing adapters. Libraries were sequenced on Illumina HiSeq 2500 (2x100 bp) or NovaSeq (2x150 bp). The authors' pipeline ran thus. Reads were demultiplexed and collapsed into UMI consensus sequences with MIGEC, and V(D)J alignment was performed with MiXCR. Vaccine-responding clonotypes were identified with edgeR using replicate PBMC samples, with FDR below 0.01 and a log2 fold change above 5 up to day 15 being required. Each bulk clonotype received a CD4 or CD8 identity based on whether the sequenced CD4 or CD8 repertoire contained that clonotype at higher abundance. The public sequencing data were trimmed at Q25 with fastp and processed into clonotypes with MiXCR by TCRdb, which kept only in-frame beta chains. Each CDR3 protein gets just one entry, which takes the most common genes and DNA from the rows behind it. The authors' filters were not applied to this entry. The sample table records 300,000 or so distinct CDR3 sequences; around 8.1% of these occur just once. The ten largest clonotypes hold roughly a sixth of the sample.

This entry belongs to a study of T cells after yellow fever vaccination (dated by TCRdb to between 2018 and 2020). About the study as a whole: The SMART-Seq v4 Ultra Low Input RNA kit was used to prepare libraries from fractions with low cell numbers. To follow T-cell clones before and after primary and booster YFV17D yellow fever vaccination, bulk TCR alpha and beta repertoires were sequenced over time. The cohort comprised two healthy male donors, one aged 18 to 30 and one aged 30 to 40 years. Blood samples were taken at several timepoints before and after primary and secondary immunization, and bulk PBMC replicates and cell subsets were isolated. On the study overall, not on this receptor specifically: Compared with the primary T-cell response, the secondary T-cell response was faster but weaker, reaching its peak on day 5 rather than on day 15. A small share of clonotypes was detected in both CD4 and CD8 compartments, with the overlap likely arising from convergent recombination. Only a couple of donors were included in the study, so the extent to which the findings can be generalized is limited. Most clones expanded after primary vaccination (around 97% of CD4 and 70% to 90% of CD8) were re-detected after the booster, suggesting that broad memory maintenance occurred. Computational filtering was required because FACS-sorted repertoires could contain abundant contaminating clonotypes from the bulk population.

In light of the paper, this sample's treatment or condition label describes: live attenuated yellow fever vaccine strain. At each blood-draw timepoint, two biological replicates of bulk PBMCs were collected. A standard Ficoll-Paque protocol was used to isolate PBMCs from peripheral blood. RNA was extracted with TriZol from bulk PBMCs, CD4 and CD8 fractions, and dextramer-positive and dextramer-negative fractions. The origin of this receptor is a man younger than 35 who received the YFV17D yellow fever vaccine. The sequences come from PBMCs, collected roughly 45 days after the first yellow fever vaccination.

The DNA reads TGTGCCAGCAAAACTGACGGGGAGCTGTTTTTT. Protein translation: CASKTDGELFF. The sequence is built from TRBV28 and TRBJ2-2, with the D gene uncertain. CDR1 MDHEN and CDR2 SYDVKM were looked up in the germline V gene. Its CDR3 holds 11 amino acids, cysteine through phenylalanine. The retained sequence is limited to the CDR3, 33 bases, with the frame set at the first base. V is pared back by 7 bases and J by 7 bases, with 7 bases lying between the germline termini.